This record concerns one T cell receptor (beta chain) sequence. What it binds is not known. A read error may produce the germline difference seen at one junction end. This entry is derived from a study of shared clonotypes between healthy human individuals. Study-level background: A donor's plate count was three for CD4 naive and three for CD4 memory; CD8 naive had two and CD8 memory one. Points from the study as a whole: The sharing of around 5% of naive CD4 clonotypes was seen across a handful of donors.

The CDR3 totals 15 residues. The V gene's germline CDR1 is SSHAT and CDR2 FNYEAQ (reference sequence). Clones were read by immunoSEQ multiplex PCR, and TCRdb kept only the in-frame ones, dropping some. Here the sample spans 2 million or so clones, approximately 95% being singletons. The sequence derives from a man between 18 and 29 years old in good health. J is TRBJ2-5 and V is TRBV7-7; 10 positions agree with TRBD1. The sample comprised naive CD4+ T cells sorted from blood. Subset defined: CD45RA+ positively selected. CDR3 bases: TGTGCTAGCAGCCCCACCGGGACAGGGGTTGAGACCCAGTACTTC. It yields the protein CASSPTGTGVETQYF.